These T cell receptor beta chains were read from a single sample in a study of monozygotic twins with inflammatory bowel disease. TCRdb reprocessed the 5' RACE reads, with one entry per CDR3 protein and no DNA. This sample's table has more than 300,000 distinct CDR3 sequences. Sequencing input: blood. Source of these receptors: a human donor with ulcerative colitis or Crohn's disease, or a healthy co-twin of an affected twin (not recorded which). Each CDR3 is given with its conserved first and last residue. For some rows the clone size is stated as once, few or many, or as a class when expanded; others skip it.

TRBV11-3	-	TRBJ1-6	CASSFLPRQGPYSPLHF
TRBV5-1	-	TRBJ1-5	CASSATGNYNQPQHF
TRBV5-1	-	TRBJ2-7	CASSSTGCEQYF
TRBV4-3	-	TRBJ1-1	CASSHGGTNTEAFF
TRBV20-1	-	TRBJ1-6	CSATGTVNSPLHF
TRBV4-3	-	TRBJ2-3	CASSQDPASGGLDTQYF
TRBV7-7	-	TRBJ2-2	CASSLSGTVNTGELFF
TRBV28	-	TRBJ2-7	CASLGTSSSFYEQYF
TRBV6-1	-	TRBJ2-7	CASYDQGASYEQYF
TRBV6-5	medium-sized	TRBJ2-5	CASSPWDRTPETQYF
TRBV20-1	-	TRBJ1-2	CSARRQEGFGYTF
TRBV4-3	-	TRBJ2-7	CASSGQVESYEQYF
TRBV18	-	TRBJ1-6	CASSSRLGQGNSPLHF
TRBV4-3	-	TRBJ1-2	CASSYGQENYGYTF
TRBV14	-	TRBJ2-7	CASSPQSAFSPYEQYF
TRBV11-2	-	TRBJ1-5	CASSQSPYRSRGNQPQHF
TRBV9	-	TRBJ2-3	CASSPWVAGMDTQYF